What follows describes a single T cell receptor (beta chain). Profiling relied on immunoSEQ multiplex PCR, and the TCRdb table lists in-frame clones only, not all of them. The sample yields some 1 million clones, roughly 70% seen once. Germline lookup yields CDR1 GTSNPN and CDR2 SVGIG (reference sequence). The CDR3 sequence is 13 residues long. The entry originates in a study of shared clonotypes between healthy human individuals. The chain has TRBV30 and TRBJ2-5; D unresolved. The J call may not be correct, given that the DNA end is closer to TRBJ2-7. The TCR sequence derives from a man in his late teens or twenties in good health. Sequenced sample: memory CD4+ T cells sorted from blood. Subset: CD45RA-negative fraction. In DNA, the CDR3 is TGTGCCTGGAGGTACGGTCAAGGCCACGAGCAGTACTTC. Protein sequence: CAWRYGQGHEQYF.